The 29 T cell receptor beta chains listed next were all sequenced from one sample in a study of cytomegalovirus exposure and HLA in healthy donors. Amplification used 60 Vbeta primers and 13 Jbeta primers. Using immunoSEQ multiplex PCR, the repertoire was profiled, and TCRdb retains in-frame clones only, with some absent. The sample holds roughly 110,000 clones; about 79% are singletons and the top ten take around 2.6%. The sample was PBMCs. These receptors were collected from a woman under 30 in good health and CMV-seronegative.

This clone was seen only a few times. The chain combines TRBV5-5 with TRBJ1-1; TRBD1 aligns across 7 bases. This CDR3 has 14 amino acids. Germline CDR1 is SGHKS and CDR2 is YYEKEE (reference sequence). Trimming cost V 4 bases and J 0 bases; bases outside gene matches: 3. CDR3 nucleotide sequence: TGTGCCAGCAGCAGAGACAGGGTGAACACTGAAGCTTTCTTT. Its protein product is CASSRDRVNTEAFF.

V and J are TRBV19 and TRBJ1-1; TRBD1 might be the D (5 bases). The length of the CDR3 is 15 residues. V dropped 6 bases and J dropped 5 bases, with 19 bases sitting between them. CDR1 is LNHDA, CDR2 SQIVND, per germline (reference sequence). The CDR3 nucleotides are TGTGCCAGTAGACCCAGACCGGGGGGGGAAACTGAAGCTTTCTTT. Residues: CASRPRPGGETEAFF.

This sequence joins TRBV5-1 and TRBJ2-1; TRBD1 matches 7 bases. This CDR3 comprises 16 residues. Germline V gene lookup returns CDR1 SGHRS and CDR2 YFSETQ. With 0 bases clipped from V and 4 bases from J, the junction kept 7 bases outside the gene matches. In DNA form, the CDR3 reads TGCGCCAGCAGCTTGGCCGTAGGGGGCAGGTACAATGAGCAGTTCTTC. The encoded protein is CASSLAVGGRYNEQFF. Full variable domain (rest looked up from reference TRBV5-1 and TRBJ2-1): KAGVTQTPRYLIKTRGQQVTLSCSPISGHRSVSWYQQTPGQGLQFLFEYFSETQRNKGNFPGRFSGRQFSNSRSEMNVSTLELGDSALYLCASSLAVGGRYNEQFFGPGTRLTVL.

V usage is TRBV4-1 and J usage is TRBJ2-3; 9 bases are shared with TRBD2. The CDR3 runs to 15 residues. V gave up 1 base and J gave up 1 base; unmatched junction bases: 0. Germline CDR1 and CDR2: MGHRA and YSYEKL. CDR3 nucleotide sequence: TGCGCCAGCAGCCAAGTAGCGGGAGGCACAGATACGCAGTATTTT. Amino acid sequence: CASSQVAGGTDTQYF.

The CDR3 loop reads CASSFDRAQPQHF. The CDR3 DNA sequence: TGTGCCAGCAGCTTCGACAGGGCTCAGCCCCAGCATTTT. The rearrangement uses TRBV5-4 and TRBJ1-5; 7 bases are a match to TRBD1. The CDR3 loop spans 13 amino acids. Germline V gene data show CDR1 as SGHNT and CDR2 as YYREEE (reference sequence). Unmatched junction bases numbered 2, after V lost 2 bases and J lost 6 bases.

The chain combines TRBV4-3 with TRBJ1-3, with D possibly matching TRBD1 (6 bases). From germline, CDR1 is LGHNA and CDR2 YSLEER. The CDR3 spans 15 residues. V lost 2 bases to trimming and J lost 0 bases, with 8 bases between them. Written as DNA, the CDR3 is TGCGCCAGCAGCCAACAGGGGAGCTCTGGAAACACCATATATTTT. Translating gives CASSQQGSSGNTIYF.

V usage is TRBV2 and J usage is TRBJ1-2; 7 bases fit TRBD1. Germline V CDR1 and CDR2: SNHLY, FYNNEI. This CDR3 is built from 16 residues. V lost 6 bases, J lost 0 bases, and 10 bases stayed unmatched. The CDR3 protein is CASREIKGQPNYGYTF. In DNA form, the CDR3 reads TGTGCCAGCAGGGAAATAAAGGGACAGCCTAACTATGGCTACACCTTC. Full variable domain (remainder filled in from reference TRBV2 and TRBJ1-2): EPEVTQTPSHQVTQMGQEVILRCVPISNHLYFYWYRQILGQKVEFLVSFYNNEISEKSEIFDDQFSVERPDGSNFTLKIRSTKLEDSAMYFCASREIKGQPNYGYTFGSGTRLTVV.

V and J are TRBV19 and TRBJ2-6, with 9 bases aligning to TRBD1. Germline CDR1 and CDR2: LNHDA and SQIVND (reference sequence). This CDR3 comprises 17 residues. J lost 4 bases, V lost 1 base, and 5 bases had no gene match. The CDR3 here is CASSIGTGVAGANVLTF. CDR3 nucleotides: TGTGCCAGTAGTATAGGGACAGGGGTCGCCGGGGCCAACGTCCTGACTTTC.

The rearrangement links TRBV12-5 to TRBJ1-5, with 8 positions matching TRBD1. This CDR3 is 21 amino acids long. V lost 0 bases, J lost 5 bases, and 21 bases stayed unmatched. Germline CDR1 reads LGHNT; CDR2 reads FRNRAP. The CDR3 sequence is CASGLVVAGGIRVISDQPQHF. DNA of the CDR3: TGTGCTAGTGGTTTGGTAGTAGCAGGGGGCATTCGGGTAATATCGGATCAGCCCCAGCATTTT.

The J gene is TRBJ2-3, the V gene TRBV4-3, with 8 bases identical to TRBD1. Germline-derived CDR1 and CDR2 are LGHNA and YSLEER. The CDR3 extends over 16 amino acids. V was pared by 0 bases and J by 4 bases, with 6 bases of the junction left unmatched. This CDR3 is CASSQELTGGADTQYF. The DNA of the CDR3 is TGCGCCAGCAGCCAAGAATTAACAGGGGGTGCAGATACGCAGTATTTT.

This chain links TRBV7-2 with TRBJ1-1; perhaps TRBD1 as D (6 bases). This CDR3 spans 14 amino acids. Germline CDR1 is SGHTA and CDR2 is FQGNSA. V was trimmed by 6 bases and J by 6 bases, leaving 17 bases between them. Here the CDR3 reads CASRSGGRRAEAFF. CDR3 nucleotide sequence: TGTGCCAGCAGATCGGGGGGGCGTAGGGCTGAAGCTTTCTTT.

In DNA form, the CDR3 reads TGTGCCAGCAGCCCGGACAGGGCGAGGAACGAGCAGTACTTC. Protein product: CASSPDRARNEQYF. This sequence joins TRBV7-9 and TRBJ2-7; 8 positions match TRBD1. V lost 5 bases, J lost 5 bases, and 8 bases stayed unmatched. The CDR3 spans 14 residues. Per the germline V gene, CDR1 is SEHNR and CDR2 is FQNEAQ (reference sequence).

The table lists this clone with a few counts. V usage is TRBV7-6 and J usage is TRBJ1-5; 7 positions agree with TRBD1. Germline V gene sequence: CDR1 SGHVS, CDR2 FNYEAQ. CDR3 length equals 15 residues. V lost 6 bases to trimming and J lost 5 bases; unmatched junction nucleotides: 10. CDR3 amino acids: CASSTGAAGYQPQHF. CDR3 nucleotide sequence: TGTGCCAGCAGTACAGGGGCCGCTGGCTATCAGCCCCAGCATTTT.

The chain combines TRBV4-2 with TRBJ2-2; 7 nucleotides agree with TRBD1. CDR3 length equals 15 residues. V shed 0 bases, J shed 6 bases, and the junction held 4 bases outside the gene matches. In germline, CDR1 is LGHNA, CDR2 YNFKEQ. The CDR3 DNA is TGTGCCAGCAGCCAAGAGGGACAGTCCCCCGGGGAGCTGTTTTTT. Its translation: CASSQEGQSPGELFF.

This chain uses TRBV10-3 with TRBJ2-3, with D perhaps TRBD1 (6 bases). CDR1 is ENHRY and CDR2 is SYGVKD in the germline V gene. The CDR3 runs 16 residues. Between the trimmed V and J ends, which lost 3 bases and 11 bases, there was a span of 24 bases. The chain's CDR3 is CAISELGTSRGYGQYF. The CDR3 DNA reads as TGTGCCATCAGTGAATTGGGGACATCCCGCGGGTATGGGCAGTATTTT.

The V call is TRBV5-1, the J call TRBJ1-1; 8 nucleotides agree with TRBD1. Germline lookup yields CDR1 SGHRS and CDR2 YFSETQ. V trimming: 2 bases; J trimming: 7 bases; junction bases outside the gene matches: 4. The CDR3 is made up of 13 amino acids. Here the CDR3 reads CASSLDRGYEAFF. The DNA for the CDR3 is TGCGCCAGCAGCTTAGACAGGGGCTATGAAGCTTTCTTT.

J is TRBJ2-7 and V is TRBV27; tentative D call: TRBD1 (5 bases). V was clipped by 3 bases and J by 5 bases, with 14 bases between them. CDR1 is MNHEY and CDR2 is SMNVEV in the germline V gene (reference sequence). The CDR3 runs to 14 residues. The CDR3 DNA sequence: TGTGCCAGCAGTTTCCAGGGTGAAGGAAACGAGCAGTACTTC. Translated, it gives CASSFQGEGNEQYF.

The rearrangement joins TRBV19 to TRBJ2-7; D unclear. V was cut by 5 bases and J by 3 bases, with 8 bases left in between. This CDR3 is built from 12 residues. Germline-derived CDR1 and CDR2 are LNHDA and SQIVND (reference sequence). The CDR3 DNA sequence: TGTGCCAGTAGTCCAACAAACTACGAGCAGTACTTC. It is translated as CASSPTNYEQYF.

The chain uses TRBV11-3 and TRBJ1-1, with no clear D. CDR3 size: 14 residues. Germline CDR1 and CDR2: SGHNT and YENEEA. V dropped 1 base and J dropped 0 bases, with 6 bases sitting between them. The CDR3 region has the DNA TGTGCCAGCAGCTTAGGTGAGATGAACACTGAAGCTTTCTTT. Translation: CASSLGEMNTEAFF.

The chain has TRBV4-1 and TRBJ2-7; 10 nucleotides agree with TRBD1. The ends lost 3 bases at V and 4 bases at J; junction bases unmatched: 6. The CDR3 is 15 amino acids. Germline V gene lookup returns CDR1 MGHRA and CDR2 YSYEKL. CDR3 nucleotides: TGCGCCAGCAGCCACCTCGGGACAGGGGATTACGAGCAGTACTTC. Translation gives CASSHLGTGDYEQYF.

The table lists this clone with a few counts. This chain links TRBV6-1 with TRBJ1-3; 7 positions match TRBD1. This CDR3 region has 14 residues. Trimming removed 2 bases from V and 2 bases from J; junction bases left unmatched: 0. Germline CDR1 reads MNHNS; CDR2 reads SASEGT. As DNA, the CDR3 is TGTGCCAGCAGTGAAACAGGGGCTGGAAACACCATATATTTT. The encoded protein is CASSETGAGNTIYF.

The chain uses TRBV7-2 and TRBJ1-2, with 7 nucleotides matching TRBD1. The CDR3 sequence is 12 residues long. Germline V gene sequence: CDR1 SGHTA, CDR2 FQGNSA. The V gene end was trimmed by 7 bases and the J gene end by 4 bases; junction bases not matched to a gene: 3. CDR3 sequence reads: CASTRQGYGYTF. The CDR3 nucleotides are TGTGCCAGCACCCGACAGGGCTATGGCTACACCTTC.

The rearrangement joins TRBV30 to TRBJ1-2; tentatively, D is TRBD1 (5 bases). The CDR3 consists of 15 residues. Trimming pared 3 bases from V and 5 bases from J, leaving 19 bases between. Germline loops: CDR1 GTSNPN, CDR2 SVGIG (reference sequence). The CDR3 loop reads CAWSPRGGVGYGYTF. CDR3 in DNA: TGTGCCTGGAGCCCCCGAGGAGGGGTGGGGTATGGCTACACCTTC.

The chain employs TRBV4-1 and TRBJ2-7, with a tentative D call TRBD2 (6 bases). CDR1 and CDR2 from the germline V gene are MGHRA and YSYEKL. The CDR3 length is 15 residues. Trimming took off 2 bases at V and 3 bases at J, with 14 bases between the two ends. CDR3 loop: CASSQLEGGGYEQYF. As DNA, the CDR3 is TGCGCCAGCAGCCAATTGGAGGGCGGTGGCTACGAGCAGTACTTC.

This clone was detected a few times. V gene TRBV10-3 combines with J gene TRBJ1-5, with D uncertain. The length of the CDR3 is 13 residues. The germline gives CDR1 ENHRY, CDR2 SYGVKD. V dropped 3 bases and J dropped 6 bases, with 9 bases sitting between them. CDR3 in DNA: TGTGCCATCAGTGACGGGGTGGGTCAGCCCCAGCATTTT. It is translated as CAISDGVGQPQHF.

The CDR3 nucleotides read TGTGCCAGCAGGGGGTCGGCTAGCGGGATTGATGAGCAGTTCTTC. This translates into CASRGSASGIDEQFF. The rearrangement links TRBV7-6 to TRBJ2-1; 9 bases agree with TRBD2. V lost 6 bases, J lost 8 bases, and 11 bases stayed unmatched. The CDR3 length is 15 residues. Germline V gene sequence: CDR1 SGHVS, CDR2 FNYEAQ.

This sequence joins TRBV6-5 and TRBJ1-1; TRBD1 might be the D (5 bases). Trimming removed 6 bases at V and 0 bases at J, with 8 bases between. Germline lookup yields CDR1 MNHEY and CDR2 SVGAGI. The CDR3 spans 13 residues. CDR3 amino acids: CASRRGLNTEAFF. DNA for the CDR3: TGTGCCAGCAGAAGGGGTTTGAACACTGAAGCTTTCTTT.

V is TRBV5-1 and J is TRBJ1-2; a possible D gene is TRBD1 (6 bases). Trimming took off 2 bases at V and 7 bases at J, with 12 bases between the two ends. The CDR3 is made up of 13 amino acids. Germline loops: CDR1 SGHRS, CDR2 YFSETQ. The CDR3, as DNA: TGCGCCAGCAGCTTCGGCCAGGGGCTTGGCTACACCTTC. Translation gives CASSFGQGLGYTF.

This clone appeared a few times. The rearrangement joins TRBV6-4 to TRBJ2-1; TRBD2 aligns across 9 bases. The V gene's germline CDR1 is MRHNA and CDR2 SNTAGT. Losses at the gene ends were 2 bases for V and 4 bases for J; bases not matched to a gene: 0. The CDR3 length is 14 residues. The CDR3, as DNA: TGTGCCAGCAGTGACGCGGGGGGGTACAATGAGCAGTTCTTC. It translates to CASSDAGGYNEQFF.